A selection of T cell receptor beta chains follows, all from one sample in a study of blood T cell repertoires in COVID-19. The protocol was immunoSEQ multiplex PCR, while the TCRdb copy is restricted to in-frame clones and leaves out a portion. The sample lists about 130,000 clones, about 86% occurring once. The source material was peripheral blood. Receptors were obtained from a woman aged 45-59 years with acute or convalescent COVID-19. Each CDR3 is given with its conserved first and last residue. Fields, in order: V gene, clone size, J gene, D gene, CDR3 protein, CDR3 DNA. The D gene is left open where the match is weak. Clone size appears in some rows only: once, few, many, or a class for an expanded clone.

TRBV19	-	TRBJ2-7	-	CASSNSRLNYEQYF	TGTGCCAGTAGTAACTCCCGCCTCAACTACGAGCAGTACTTC
TRBV15	-	TRBJ1-6	TRBD1	CATSRDYPGGTSWYNSPLHF	TGTGCCACCAGCAGAGATTACCCAGGGGGGACCTCCTGGTATAATTCACCCCTCCACTTT
TRBV18	-	TRBJ2-1	TRBD1	CASSPRGTVNEQFF	TGTGCCAGCTCACCTAGGGGGACAGTCAATGAGCAGTTCTTC
TRBV24-1	-	TRBJ1-2	-	CATSDAQASGYGYTF	TGTGCCACCAGTGACGCCCAAGCCAGCGGCTATGGCTACACCTTC
TRBV28	-	TRBJ2-3	TRBD2	CASSPKRGVLLSTDTQYF	TGTGCCAGCAGTCCAAAGCGGGGGGTCTTACTTAGCACAGATACGCAGTATTTT
TRBV25-1	-	TRBJ2-7	TRBD2	CASSTLAGVYEQYF	TGTGCCAGCAGTACACTAGCGGGGGTCTACGAGCAGTACTTC
TRBV4-2	-	TRBJ1-1	TRBD1	CASSHAGQGNTEAFF	TGTGCCAGCAGCCACGCGGGACAGGGGAACACTGAAGCTTTCTTT
TRBV18	once	TRBJ1-5	-	CASSPGAINQPQHF	TGTGCCAGCTCACCGGGGGCTATCAATCAGCCCCAGCATTTT
TRBV3-1/TRBV3-2	-	TRBJ1-6	-	CASSYYTGSYNSPLHF	TGTGCCAGCAGCTATTATACAGGGTCCTATAATTCACCCCTCCACTTT
TRBV2	-	TRBJ2-6	TRBD1	CASSGRQGTGANVLTF	TGTGCCAGCAGTGGTAGACAGGGAACGGGGGCCAACGTCCTGACTTTC
TRBV2	-	TRBJ1-3	-	CASSLIPQSSGNTIYF	TGTGCCAGCAGTTTAATCCCACAGAGCTCTGGAAACACCATATATTTT
TRBV30	once	TRBJ1-4	-	CAWSDRRSNEKLFF	TGTGCCTGGAGTGACAGGAGATCTAATGAAAAACTGTTTTTT
TRBV5-1	-	TRBJ1-4	TRBD1	CASSLLGQGATNEKLFF	TGCGCCAGCAGCTTGCTCGGACAGGGGGCGACTAATGAAAAACTGTTTTTT
TRBV7-8	-	TRBJ2-5	TRBD1	CASSPVTWTGGIQETQYF	TGTGCCAGCAGCCCCGTCACGTGGACAGGAGGTATACAAGAGACCCAGTACTTC
TRBV4-1	-	TRBJ2-7	TRBD2	CASSQGASGSYEQYF	TGCGCCAGCAGCCAAGGAGCTAGCGGGAGCTACGAGCAGTACTTC
TRBV28	-	TRBJ2-3	-	CASSPHLGSGTDTQYF	TGTGCCAGCAGTCCCCATTTGGGGAGTGGTACAGATACGCAGTATTTT
TRBV6-6	-	TRBJ2-1	-	CASSYDPMLSYNEQFF	TGTGCCAGCAGTTATGATCCTATGCTCTCCTACAATGAGCAGTTCTTC
TRBV6-5	-	TRBJ2-1	-	CASSPTGSRYNEQFF	TGTGCCAGCAGTCCAACGGGGAGCAGGTACAATGAGCAGTTCTTC
TRBV7-3	-	TRBJ2-2	TRBD2	CASSPTVRGGNTGELFF	TGTGCCAGCAGCCCCACAGTTCGGGGGGGGAACACCGGGGAGCTGTTTTTT
TRBV3-1/TRBV3-2	-	TRBJ2-2	-	CASSQGPRTGELFF	TGTGCCAGCAGCCAAGGCCCCCGGACCGGGGAGCTGTTTTTT
TRBV18	-	TRBJ2-5	-	CASSPPATETQYF	TGTGCCAGCTCACCACCAGCCACAGAGACCCAGTACTTC
TRBV9	once	TRBJ2-1	-	CASSTRGYNEQFF	TGTGCCAGCAGCACCCGGGGCTACAATGAGCAGTTCTTC
TRBV5-1	-	TRBJ1-5	TRBD1	CASSLTDRVGQPQHF	TGCGCCAGCAGCTTAACGGACAGGGTGGGTCAGCCCCAGCATTTT
TRBV6-6	-	TRBJ1-5	-	CASSYSMRNSNQPQHF	TGTGCCAGCAGTTACTCGATGAGGAATAGCAATCAGCCCCAGCATTTT
TRBV30	few	TRBJ1-2	-	CAWRVSNYGYTF	TGTGCCTGGAGGGTCAGTAACTATGGCTACACCTTC
TRBV2	-	TRBJ1-2	-	CASSATGFDGYTF	TGTGCCAGCAGCGCCACAGGGTTTGATGGCTACACCTTC
TRBV19	-	TRBJ2-1	TRBD1	CASTGPGQINNEQFF	TGTGCCAGTACTGGACCGGGACAGATAAACAATGAGCAGTTCTTC
TRBV27	-	TRBJ2-1	TRBD2	CASTGRGGPNEQFF	TGTGCCAGCACTGGACGGGGGGGCCCCAATGAGCAGTTCTTC
TRBV7-2	-	TRBJ2-4	TRBD1	CASSLAPGQMKNIQYF	TGTGCCAGCAGCTTAGCACCGGGACAGATGAAAAACATTCAGTACTTC
TRBV24-1	once	TRBJ1-2	TRBD1	CATSETGQGRNGYTF	TGTGCCACCAGTGAAACCGGACAGGGGAGGAATGGCTACACCTTC
TRBV2	once	TRBJ1-5	-	CASSWGGEDQPQHF	TGTGCCAGCAGTTGGGGAGGAGAGGATCAGCCCCAGCATTTT
TRBV5-1	once	TRBJ1-2	-	CASSLGTGDTEYTF	TGCGCCAGCAGCCTGGGGACCGGGGACACTGAGTACACCTTC
TRBV9	few	TRBJ2-1	TRBD2	CASSTSPGRAEQFF	TGTGCCAGCAGCACTAGTCCCGGGAGGGCCGAGCAGTTCTTC
TRBV7-2	-	TRBJ1-2	-	CASSLGGGGYTF	TGTGCCAGCAGCTTAGGGGGAGGGGGCTACACCTTC
TRBV6-6	-	TRBJ1-2	-	CASTPRGLISEGYTF	TGTGCCAGCACCCCTAGAGGACTAATTAGCGAGGGCTACACCTTC
TRBV11-2	few	TRBJ1-1	-	CASSPGQHTEAFF	TGTGCCAGCAGCCCCGGACAGCACACTGAAGCTTTCTTT
TRBV9	-	TRBJ2-2	TRBD2	CASSVPGTSGGELFF	TGTGCCAGCAGCGTGCCCGGGACTAGCGGGGGGGAGCTGTTTTTT
TRBV5-4	-	TRBJ1-1	-	CASSLHGGTEAFF	TGTGCCAGCAGCTTACACGGGGGGACTGAAGCTTTCTTT
TRBV6-4	-	TRBJ2-7	TRBD1	CASSTQTGGNYEQYF	TGTGCCAGCAGCACACAGACAGGGGGGAACTACGAGCAGTACTTC
TRBV19	-	TRBJ1-1	-	CASSISGMDTEAFF	TGTGCCAGTAGTATATCGGGGATGGACACTGAAGCTTTCTTT
TRBV6-1	once	TRBJ1-3	-	CASSASTLSSGNTIYF	TGTGCCAGCAGTGCCTCGACACTGAGCTCTGGAAACACCATATATTTT
TRBV7-9	-	TRBJ1-6	-	CASSSTAPYNSPLHF	TGTGCCAGCAGCTCAACAGCACCCTATAATTCACCCCTCCACTTT
TRBV4-1	-	TRBJ1-1	-	CASSQGQLGDTEAFF	TGCGCCAGCAGCCAAGGACAGTTAGGAGACACTGAAGCTTTCTTT
TRBV6-1	-	TRBJ1-1	-	CASSEEWVRGTLF	TGTGCCAGCAGTGAAGAATGGGTGAGGGGGACCTTATTT
TRBV5-6	-	TRBJ1-1	-	CASSRKQGRGTEAFF	TGTGCCAGCAGCCGTAAACAGGGAAGAGGAACTGAAGCTTTCTTT
TRBV7-9	once	TRBJ1-6	-	CASSLAGPNSPLHF	TGTGCCAGCAGCCTGGCTGGGCCGAATTCACCCCTCCACTTT
TRBV5-4	-	TRBJ1-1	-	CASSLQGSTEAFF	TGTGCCAGCAGCTTGCAGGGGAGTACTGAAGCTTTCTTT
TRBV15	-	TRBJ1-2	-	CATSRSDRSYGYTF	TGTGCCACCAGCAGATCCGACAGGAGCTATGGCTACACCTTC
TRBV19	-	TRBJ1-6	TRBD1	CASSILGQRNSPLHF	TGTGCCAGTAGTATTTTGGGACAGCGTAATTCACCCCTCCACTTT
TRBV7-9	-	TRBJ1-6	-	CASSLSGTGNSPLHF	TGTGCCAGCAGCTTATCGGGAACGGGCAATTCACCCCTCCACTTT
TRBV7-9	-	TRBJ1-1	-	CASSLVAGSVGDTEAFF	TGTGCCAGCAGCTTAGTTGCAGGATCGGTAGGTGACACTGAAGCTTTCTTT
TRBV28	-	TRBJ1-1	TRBD1	CASRAGQSRNTEAFF	TGTGCCAGCAGGGCGGGACAGTCAAGGAACACTGAAGCTTTCTTT